This entry describes one T cell receptor (beta chain). Antigen specificity is unknown. This specimen comes from a study of cytomegalovirus exposure and HLA in healthy donors. Points from the study as a whole: Some V segments, including TRBV6-2 and TRBV6-3, were excluded as indistinguishable.

CDR1 and CDR2 from the germline V gene are SGHTA and FQGTGA. V was pared by 5 bases and J by 5 bases, with 8 bases of the junction left unmatched. The CDR3 loop spans 14 amino acids. The primer mix had 60 Vbeta and 13 Jbeta primers. Profiled with immunoSEQ multiplex PCR; TCRdb holds only in-frame clones, not every one. Among under 200,000 clones, 55% to 70% were seen once, and the ten largest hold about 3%. V gene TRBV7-3 combines with J gene TRBJ2-5; 7 positions agree with TRBD2. Sequencing was performed on PBMCs. This receptor was identified in a woman aged 40 to 50 in good health and CMV-seropositive. The CDR3 DNA is TGTGCCAGCAGCCTCCGGGGAGGGGTGGAGACCCAGTACTTC. Residues: CASSLRGGVETQYF.